The text below deals with one T cell receptor (beta chain). The study ran its PCR with 60 Vbeta and 13 Jbeta primers. Sequencing used immunoSEQ multiplex PCR; TCRdb keeps in-frame clones, though not all of them. This listing includes 85,000 or so clones. Germline lookup yields CDR1 MNHEY and CDR2 SVGAGI. V lost 4 bases, J lost 10 bases, and 6 bases stayed unmatched. The CDR3 is 15 residues long. These data originate in a study of cytomegalovirus exposure and HLA in healthy donors. The TCR originated in a woman in her twenties or thirties in good health and CMV-seronegative. The rearrangement uses TRBV6-5 and TRBJ2-1; 14 positions agree with TRBD2. The sample taken for sequencing was PBMCs. CDR3 sequence reads: CASSSTSGRGSEQFF. The CDR3, as DNA: TGTGCCAGCAGTTCGACTAGCGGGAGGGGAAGCGAGCAGTTCTTC.